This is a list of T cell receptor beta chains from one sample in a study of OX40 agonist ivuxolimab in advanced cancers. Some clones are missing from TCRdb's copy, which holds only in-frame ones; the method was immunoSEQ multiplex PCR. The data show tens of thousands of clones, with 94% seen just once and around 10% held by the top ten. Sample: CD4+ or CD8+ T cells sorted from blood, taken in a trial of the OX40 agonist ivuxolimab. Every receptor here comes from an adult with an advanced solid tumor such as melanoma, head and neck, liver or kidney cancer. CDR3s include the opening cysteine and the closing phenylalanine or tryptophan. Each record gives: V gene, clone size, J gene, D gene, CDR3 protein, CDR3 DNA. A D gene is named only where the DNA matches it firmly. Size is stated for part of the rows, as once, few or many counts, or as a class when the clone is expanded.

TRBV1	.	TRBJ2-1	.	CTSSQAHYVF	TGCACCAGCAGCCAGGCCCATTATGTCTTC
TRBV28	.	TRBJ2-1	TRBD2	CASSTLRGIYNEQFF	TGTGCCAGCAGCACCCTGCGGGGGATCTACAATGAGCAGTTCTTC
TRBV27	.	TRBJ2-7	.	CASSRSGAGYEQYF	TGTGCCAGCAGTCGATCGGGGGCGGGGTACGAGCAGTACTTC
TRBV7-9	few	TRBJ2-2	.	CASRVTGELFF	TGTGCCAGCAGGGTAACAGGGGAGCTGTTTTTT
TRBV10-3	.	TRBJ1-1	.	CAISDIKNTEAFF	TGTGCCATCAGTGATATAAAGAACACTGAAGCTTTCTTT
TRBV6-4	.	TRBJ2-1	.	CASTPAVSRGSSYNEQFF	TGTGCCAGCACCCCCGCTGTTTCGAGGGGAAGCTCCTACAATGAGCAGTTCTTC
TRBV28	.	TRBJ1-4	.	CASRKVRGTANEKLFF	TGTGCCAGCAGGAAAGTTAGGGGAACCGCTAATGAAAAACTGTTTTTT
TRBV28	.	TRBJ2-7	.	CASSLSAKYEQYF	TGTGCCAGCAGTTTATCGGCAAAATACGAGCAGTACTTC
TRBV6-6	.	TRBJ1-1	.	CASSYSIPGNTEAFF	TGTGCCAGCAGTTACTCTATTCCAGGGAACACTGAAGCTTTCTTT
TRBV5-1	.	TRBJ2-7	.	CASSFGDSYEQYF	TGCGCCAGCAGCTTCGGGGATTCCTACGAGCAGTACTTC
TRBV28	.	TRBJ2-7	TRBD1	CASTRQGFPYEQYF	TGTGCCAGCACCCGACAGGGGTTCCCCTACGAGCAGTACTTC
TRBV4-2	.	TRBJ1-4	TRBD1	CASSQGMGQGSEKLFF	TGTGCCAGCAGCCAAGGGATGGGACAGGGTAGCGAAAAACTGTTTTTT
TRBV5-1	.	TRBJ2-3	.	CASSPSPGLEDF	TGCGCCAGCAGCCCTTCTCCGGGGCTCGAGGATTTT
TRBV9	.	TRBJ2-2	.	CASTSDTGELFF	TGTGCCAGCACCTCGGACACCGGGGAGCTGTTTTTT
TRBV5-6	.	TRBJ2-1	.	CASSLGFGPLGNEQFF	TGTGCCAGCAGCTTGGGTTTCGGCCCGCTGGGAAATGAGCAGTTCTTC
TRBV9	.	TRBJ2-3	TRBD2	CASSLSGRSTDTQYF	TGTGCCAGCAGCCTTAGCGGGCGTAGCACAGATACGCAGTATTTT
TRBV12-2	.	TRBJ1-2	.	CASRFRDSRNYGYTF	TGTGCAAGTCGCTTCCGGGACAGCCGTAACTATGGCTACACCTTC
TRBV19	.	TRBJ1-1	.	CASSIEEKMNTEAFF	TGTGCCAGTAGTATTGAGGAGAAGATGAACACTGAAGCTTTCTTT
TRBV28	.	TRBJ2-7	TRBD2	CASSSRTSSGEQYF	TGTGCCAGCAGTTCACGGACTAGTTCGGGCGAGCAGTACTTC
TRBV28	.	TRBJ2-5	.	CASSLTTHTGWEETQYF	TGTGCCAGCAGTTTAACCACTCACACAGGGTGGGAAGAGACCCAGTACTTC
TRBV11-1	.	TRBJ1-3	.	CASSWGRNSGNTIYF	TGTGCCAGCAGCTGGGGGCGGAACTCTGGAAACACCATATATTTT
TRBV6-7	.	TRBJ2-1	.	CASRNAGPRIWNEQFF	TGTGCCAGCAGGAATGCCGGGCCCCGTATATGGAATGAGCAGTTCTTC
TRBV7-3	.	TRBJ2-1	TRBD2	CASSLSPGLARHEQFF	TGTGCCAGCAGCCTATCCCCGGGACTAGCCCGCCATGAGCAGTTCTTC
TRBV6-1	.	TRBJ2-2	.	CASSPWVHGELFF	TGTGCCAGCAGCCCGTGGGTTCACGGGGAGCTGTTTTTT
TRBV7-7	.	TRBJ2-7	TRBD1	CASSSGQNYEQYF	TGTGCTAGCAGCTCGGGACAGAACTACGAGCAGTACTTC
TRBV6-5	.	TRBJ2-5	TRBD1	CASSYSRDRGGETQYF	TGTGCCAGCAGTTACTCGCGGGACAGGGGTGGGGAGACCCAGTACTTC
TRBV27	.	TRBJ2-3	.	CASSLGVLDTQYF	TGTGCCAGCAGTTTAGGGGTTTTAGATACGCAGTATTTT
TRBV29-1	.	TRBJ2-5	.	CSVEGNGETQYF	TGCAGCGTTGAAGGTAACGGAGAGACCCAGTACTTC
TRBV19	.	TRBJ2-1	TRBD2	CASSIRTSGYNEQFF	TGTGCCAGTAGTATCCGGACTAGCGGTTACAATGAGCAGTTCTTC
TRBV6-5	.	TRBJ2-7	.	CASSKGGNEQYF	TGTGCCAGCTCAAAGGGGGGCAACGAGCAGTACTTC
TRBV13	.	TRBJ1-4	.	CASSLGQGPLFF	TGTGCCAGCAGCTTAGGGCAGGGACCACTGTTTTTT
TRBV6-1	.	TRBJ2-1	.	CASSGRGLAVGNEQFF	TGTGCCAGCAGTGGGAGGGGGCTAGCGGTTGGGAATGAGCAGTTCTTC
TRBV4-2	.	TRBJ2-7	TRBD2	CASSQAGLAGAYEQYF	TGTGCCAGCAGCCAAGCCGGACTAGCCGGCGCCTACGAGCAGTACTTC
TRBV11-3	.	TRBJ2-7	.	CASSSSYEQYF	TGTGCCAGCTCAAGTTCCTACGAGCAGTACTTC
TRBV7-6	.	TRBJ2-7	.	CASSLMVYEQYF	TGTGCCAGCAGCTTAATGGTTTACGAGCAGTACTTC
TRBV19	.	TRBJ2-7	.	CASSISGYEQYF	TGTGCCAGTAGTATTTCGGGTTACGAGCAGTACTTC
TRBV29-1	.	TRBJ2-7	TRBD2	CSVRSTSGGYEQYF	TGCAGCGTTCGCTCGACTAGCGGGGGGTACGAGCAGTACTTC
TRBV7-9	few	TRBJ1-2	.	CASLSGDHYGYTF	TGTGCCAGCCTGTCGGGTGACCACTATGGCTACACCTTC
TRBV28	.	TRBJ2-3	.	CASSHYGDTTDTQYF	TGTGCCAGCAGCCATTACGGGGACACCACAGATACGCAGTATTTT
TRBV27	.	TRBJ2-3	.	CASSLAGNTDTQYF	TGTGCCAGCAGTTTAGCAGGGAATACAGATACGCAGTATTTT
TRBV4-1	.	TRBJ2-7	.	CASSQATGEQYF	TGCGCCAGCAGCCAAGCGACTGGCGAGCAGTACTTC